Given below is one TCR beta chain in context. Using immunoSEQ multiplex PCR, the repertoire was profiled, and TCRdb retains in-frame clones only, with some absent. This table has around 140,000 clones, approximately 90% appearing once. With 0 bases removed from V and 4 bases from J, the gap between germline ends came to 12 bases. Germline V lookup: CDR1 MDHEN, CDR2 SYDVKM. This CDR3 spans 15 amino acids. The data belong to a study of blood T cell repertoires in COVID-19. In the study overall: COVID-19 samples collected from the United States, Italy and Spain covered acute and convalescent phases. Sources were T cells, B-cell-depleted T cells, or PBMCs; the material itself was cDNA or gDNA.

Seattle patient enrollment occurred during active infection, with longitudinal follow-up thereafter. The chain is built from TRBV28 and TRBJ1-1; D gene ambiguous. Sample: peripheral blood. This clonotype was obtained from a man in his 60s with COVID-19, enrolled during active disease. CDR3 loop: CASSLWRVRSTEAFF. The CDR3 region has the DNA TGTGCCAGCAGTTTATGGCGGGTAAGGTCCACTGAAGCTTTCTTT.